The 20 T cell receptor beta chains below come from one sample, sequenced in a study of Ad26.COV2.S vaccination and SARS-CoV-2 variants. Measured with immunoSEQ multiplex PCR; TCRdb has only the in-frame clones, and not every one. Among some 190,000 clones, roughly 89% were seen once, and the ten largest hold more than 4.5%. The specimen comprised peripheral blood, sampled after recovery from COVID-19. These receptors were collected from a human donor who had recovered from COVID-19.

V is TRBV14 and J is TRBJ2-1; D is perhaps TRBD1 or TRBD2 (6 bases each). The CDR3 is 16 amino acids. V was shortened by 4 bases and J by 6 bases, with 19 bases between the two germline ends. From germline, CDR1 is SGHDN and CDR2 FVKESK. Written as DNA, the CDR3 is TGTGCCAGCAGCCCCTTCGGGGGCGGGAAAGGCAATGAGCAGTTCTTC. Protein product: CASSPFGGGKGNEQFF.

The CDR3 DNA sequence: TGTGCCAGCAGTTACTCGAGTGGGGGAGCCTATGGCTACACCTTC. Protein sequence: CASSYSSGGAYGYTF. The genes are TRBV6-5 and TRBJ1-2; D may be TRBD1 (5 bases). CDR1 MNHEY and CDR2 SVGAGI come from the germline V gene. V was cut by 0 bases and J by 4 bases, with 12 bases left in between. This CDR3 comprises 15 residues.

This chain uses TRBV19 with TRBJ2-2; TRBD2 might be the D (5 bases). The CDR3 sequence is 13 residues long. CDR1 and CDR2 (germline): LNHDA, SQIVND (reference sequence). The ends were cut back, 10 bases at V and 6 bases at J, with 15 bases in the middle. Here the CDR3 reads CAIQTGGPGELFF. CDR3 nucleotide sequence: TGTGCCATTCAAACGGGCGGGCCCGGGGAGCTGTTTTTT.

The genes are TRBV4-2 and TRBJ2-7; D unresolved. This CDR3 has 14 amino acids. Between the trimmed V and J ends, which lost 0 bases and 6 bases, there was a span of 12 bases. The germline gives CDR1 LGHNA, CDR2 YNFKEQ. The CDR3 DNA reads as TGTGCCAGCAGCCAAGATCCCCCCGGCGGCGAGCAGTACTTC. Its translation: CASSQDPPGGEQYF.

The genes are TRBV19 and TRBJ1-5; TRBD1 matches at 8 bases. The length of the CDR3 is 17 residues. V lost 7 bases, J lost 0 bases, and 11 bases stayed unmatched. CDR1 and CDR2 (germline): LNHDA, SQIVND (reference sequence). This chain's CDR3 is CASTFGTGGVSNQPQHF. CDR3 nucleotides: TGTGCCAGTACCTTCGGGACAGGTGGGGTTAGCAATCAGCCCCAGCATTTT.

This clone was counted a single time. The genes are TRBV3-1 (or the pseudogene TRBV3-2) and TRBJ1-1; no reliable D call. Germline assignment: CDR1 LGHDT and CDR2 YNNKEL (reference sequence). The CDR3 spans 13 residues. V lost 2 bases and J lost 0, with 4 bases in between. The CDR3 DNA reads as TGTGCCAGCAGCCAAAATATGAACACTGAAGCTTTCTTT. Protein: CASSQNMNTEAFF.

The chain uses TRBV5-4 and TRBJ2-2, with TRBD2 as a possible D gene (5 bases). Germline V gene data show CDR1 as SGHNT and CDR2 as YYREEE (reference sequence). This CDR3 has 13 residues. Trimming took off 1 base at V and 5 bases at J, with 6 bases between the two ends. The CDR3 nucleotides are TGTGCCAGCAGCTTGTCGGGGACCGGGGAGCTGTTTTTT. Its protein is CASSLSGTGELFF.

The chain recombines TRBV30 with TRBJ1-6; D possibly corresponds to TRBD1 (5 bases). Germline V gene data show CDR1 as GTSNPN and CDR2 as SVGIG (reference sequence). The CDR3 is 16 amino acids. V lost 3 bases, J lost 7 bases, and 19 bases lay in between. The CDR3 DNA sequence: TGTGCCTGGAGCCCACCTTGGGGGGGGTACAATTCACCCCTCCACTTT. Translated, it gives CAWSPPWGGYNSPLHF.

This chain joins TRBV30 and TRBJ2-3; 8 bases are shared with TRBD2. The CDR3 length is 15 residues. V was pared by 4 bases and J by 4 bases, with 10 bases of the junction left unmatched. Germline assignment: CDR1 GTSNPN and CDR2 SVGIG (reference sequence). This CDR3 reads CAWTLGLARADTQYF. Here the CDR3 DNA reads TGTGCCTGGACCCTTGGACTAGCTCGCGCAGATACGCAGTATTTT.

The rearrangement uses TRBV29-1 and TRBJ2-2; TRBD1 matches 9 bases. The germline CDR1 and CDR2 sequences are SQVTM and ANQGSEA. Losses at the gene ends were 8 bases for V and 0 bases for J; bases not matched to a gene: 7. This CDR3 has 15 amino acids. The CDR3 region has the DNA TGCAGCTGCCGGGACAGGGACCCGAACACCGGGGAGCTGTTTTTT. Translated: CSCRDRDPNTGELFF.

The V call is TRBV4-2, the J call TRBJ2-7; 9 bases agree with TRBD2. Germline trimming cut 0 bases from V and 5 bases from J; bases unmatched to any gene: 11. Germline V gene lookup returns CDR1 LGHNA and CDR2 YNFKEQ. This CDR3 is 17 amino acids long. The CDR3 region has the DNA TGTGCCAGCAGCCAAGAGAGTTACGGCGGGGGGGCAGACGAGCAGTACTTC. Its translation: CASSQESYGGGADEQYF.

This rearrangement joins TRBV30 to TRBJ1-6; 7 nucleotides line up with TRBD1. Trimming removed 0 bases from V and 9 bases from J; junction bases left unmatched: 5. CDR3 length: 14 residues. CDR1 is GTSNPN, CDR2 SVGIG, per germline (reference sequence). The CDR3 reads CAWSVTGVGSPLHF. CDR3 coding DNA: TGTGCCTGGAGTGTAACAGGGGTGGGTTCACCCCTCCACTTT.

The chain has TRBV25-1 and TRBJ2-3, with 7 bases matching TRBD2. The CDR3 loop spans 16 amino acids. Germline CDR1 and CDR2: MGHDK and SYGVNS. V shed 1 base and J 3 bases; nucleotides not matched to a gene: 7. This CDR3 is CASSEFWSGKTDTQYF. The CDR3 DNA follows: TGTGCCAGCAGTGAATTTTGGAGCGGGAAAACAGATACGCAGTATTTT.

For the CDR3, the DNA is TGTGCCAGCGCAAGGACTAGCGGGGGTTTCACAGATACGCAGTATTTT. Encoded protein: CASARTSGGFTDTQYF. The chain has TRBV7-2 and TRBJ2-3; 13 bases match TRBD2. CDR3 length: 16 residues. The trim removed 8 bases at V and 2 bases at J, leaving 7 bases unmatched. The germline V gene encodes CDR1 SGHTA and CDR2 FQGNSA.

The rearrangement links TRBV19 to TRBJ2-1; D is perhaps TRBD2 (5 bases). The germline V gene encodes CDR1 LNHDA and CDR2 SQIVND (reference sequence). Trimming cost V 1 base and J 9 bases, with 13 bases left between them. There are 14 residues in the CDR3. The CDR3 DNA sequence: TGTGCCAGTAGTATAGTTAGGACTCGAAGTGAGCAGTTCTTC. This sequence encodes CASSIVRTRSEQFF.

CDR3 sequence reads: CASSQGLAGGGTDTQYF. The CDR3 DNA follows: TGTGCCAGCTCGCAAGGACTAGCGGGAGGCGGCACAGATACGCAGTATTTT. The V call is TRBV18, the J call TRBJ2-3, with 14 bases fitting TRBD2. Per the germline V gene, CDR1 is KGHSH and CDR2 is LQKENI. This CDR3 has 17 amino acids. The junction had 6 bases not matched to a gene; V was cut back by 6 bases and J by 1 base.

V gene TRBV27 combines with J gene TRBJ2-1; D unresolved. Trimming pared 3 bases from V and 7 bases from J, leaving 4 bases between. Per germline, CDR1 MNHEY and CDR2 SMNVEV (reference sequence). This CDR3 is 11 amino acids long. CDR3 sequence: CASSLGNEQFF. CDR3 sequence (DNA): TGTGCCAGCAGTTTGGGTAATGAGCAGTTCTTC.

This clone appeared once. The CDR3 DNA follows: TGTGCCAGCAGTGAAGCGTTCCGGAACAACATGAACACTGAAGCTTTCTTT. Residues: CASSEAFRNNMNTEAFF. The gene calls are TRBV6-1 and TRBJ1-1; D call uncertain. Trimming pared 0 bases from V and 0 bases from J, leaving 14 bases between. The CDR3 sequence is 17 residues long. In germline, CDR1 is MNHNS, CDR2 SASEGT.

This clone was recorded a few times. This chain uses TRBV7-8 with TRBJ2-2; D may be TRBD1 or TRBD2 (6 bases each). Germline CDR1 and CDR2: SGHVS and FQNEAQ. This CDR3 is 18 amino acids long. The V end lost 4 bases, the J end lost 0 bases, and 18 bases lay between the germline ends. CDR3 loop: CASSSFRGGPSNTGELFF. In nucleotides, the CDR3 is TGTGCCAGCAGCTCCTTCCGAGGGGGGCCTTCGAACACCGGGGAGCTGTTTTTT.

This clone appeared a few times. This sequence joins TRBV5-6 and TRBJ2-1, with 8 bases matching TRBD2. The CDR3 extends over 14 amino acids. Trimming removed 0 bases from V and 12 bases from J; junction bases left unmatched: 8. Germline CDR1 reads SGHDT; CDR2 reads YYEEEE. In DNA, the CDR3 is TGTGCCAGCAGCTTGGCAGGACTAGCTCTCCGGCAGTTCTTC. Encoded protein: CASSLAGLALRQFF. The full variable domain, in which reference TRBV5-6 and TRBJ2-1 provide the parts outside the CDR3, is DAGVTQSPTHLIKTRGQQVTLRCSPKSGHDTVSWYQQALGQGPQFIFQYYEEEERQRGNFPDRFSGHQFPNYSSELNVNALLLGDSALYLCASSLAGLALRQFFGPGTRLTVL.